This T cell receptor (beta chain) was identified in a study of shared clonotypes between healthy human individuals. General study points: Generation probabilities of non-shared clonotypes were lower (relative to those shared by all four donors).

Concerning this clone itself: Its target is not known.

The CDR3 spans 16 residues. V trimming: 2 bases; J trimming: 5 bases; junction bases outside the gene matches: 6. The germline CDR1 and CDR2 sequences are ENHRY and SYGVKD. Profiling relied on immunoSEQ multiplex PCR, and the TCRdb table lists in-frame clones only, not all of them. The sample holds over 2 million clones; around 92% are singletons and the top ten take 0.37%. This sequence joins TRBV10-3 and TRBJ2-1; 10 bases match TRBD2. The clonotype was recovered from a young man in good health. Some clones in this sample may be carry-over from other donors' samples. Material for sequencing was naive CD4+ T cells from PBMCs. Subset given: CD45RA+ positively selected. Here the CDR3 reads CAISEATSGLNNEQFF. CDR3 DNA sequence: TGTGCCATCAGTGAGGCGACTAGCGGGCTTAACAATGAGCAGTTCTTC.